Below, 27 T cell receptor beta chains from the same sample are listed, as sequenced in a study of beta chain features in type 1 diabetes. Investigators reverse transcribed all isolated RNA, so they sequenced expressed TCRB transcripts. Libraries were prepared by immunoSEQ multiplex PCR; TCRdb keeps only in-frame clonotypes and omits some of them. The data hold approximately 380,000 clones, with about 15% observed a single time. Sequenced material: naive CD4+ T cells from blood. The receptors originated from a woman under 30 in good health.

The J gene is TRBJ2-6, the V gene TRBV15; TRBD1 aligns across 12 bases. From germline, CDR1 is LNHNV and CDR2 YYDKDF (reference sequence). Germline trimming cut 5 bases from V and 4 bases from J; bases unmatched to any gene: 12. This CDR3 region has 19 residues. CDR3 coding DNA: TGTGCCACCAGCCGCAACCGGGACAGGGGGCGTCTGGGGGCCAACGTCCTGACTTTC. It codes for CATSRNRDRGRLGANVLTF.

The chain joins TRBV10-3 to TRBJ2-1; D is undetermined. Per germline, CDR1 ENHRY and CDR2 SYGVKD. V shed 10 bases and J shed 5 bases, with 15 bases lying between them. This CDR3 has 13 amino acids. The CDR3 DNA follows: TGTGCCACAACTACCGGGTTCCACAATGAGCAGTTCTTC. Translated: CATTTGFHNEQFF.

This chain joins TRBV5-1 and TRBJ2-7; a weak D match, TRBD1 (5 bases). The CDR3 totals 13 residues. The V end was cut by 6 bases, the J end by 2 bases, with 12 bases between. Per the germline V gene, CDR1 is SGHRS and CDR2 is YFSETQ. The CDR3 region is CASTDSPPYEQYF. Written as DNA, the CDR3 is TGCGCCAGCACAGACAGTCCACCCTACGAGCAGTACTTC.

This clone was counted only a few times. The chain links TRBV6-5 to TRBJ1-2; 7 bases line up with TRBD1. Unmatched junction bases numbered 4, after V lost 5 bases and J lost 4 bases. CDR3 length: 13 residues. Germline V lookup: CDR1 MNHEY, CDR2 SVGAGI. CDR3 in DNA: TGTGCCAGCAGTGACGACAGGGCCTATGGCTACACCTTC. This encodes CASSDDRAYGYTF.

The sample holds a few counts of this clone. This chain connects TRBV4-2 to TRBJ2-1; no clear D. The V and J ends lost 5 bases and 1 base respectively, with 12 bases between them. The V gene's germline CDR1 is LGHNA and CDR2 YNFKEQ. This CDR3 region has 15 residues. The CDR3 DNA reads as TGTGCCAGCAGCGAAAGGAGAGCTTCCTACAATGAGCAGTTCTTC. Residues: CASSERRASYNEQFF.

The table lists this clone with a few counts. This sequence joins TRBV2 and TRBJ2-1; possibly TRBD1 for D (5 bases). V was trimmed by 11 bases and J by 0 bases, leaving 14 bases between them. This CDR3 is built from 14 residues. Germline CDR1 and CDR2: SNHLY and FYNNEI. The CDR3 coding sequence is TGTGCCGTCTCACCAGGGAACTCCTACAATGAGCAGTTCTTC. Amino acids: CAVSPGNSYNEQFF.

This clone was seen more than once but under ten times. The chain joins TRBV5-1 to TRBJ2-7; D is ambiguous. CDR3 size: 14 residues. The V and J ends lost 0 bases and 3 bases respectively, with 10 bases between them. CDR1 is SGHRS, CDR2 YFSETQ, per germline. The CDR3 bases are TGCGCCAGCAGCTTGGATCGTTCTAGCTACGAGCAGTACTTC. Protein sequence: CASSLDRSSYEQYF.

This clone was counted between two and nine times. The CDR3 coding sequence is TGTGCCAGCAGTTACGGCCCCCAGGGTGAAGCTTTCTTT. It specifies CASSYGPQGEAFF. The rearrangement links TRBV6-5 to TRBJ1-1; D is possibly TRBD1 (5 bases). The CDR3 is 13 residues long. The germline V gene encodes CDR1 MNHEY and CDR2 SVGAGI. The V end was cut by 2 bases, the J end by 7 bases, with 11 bases between.

The chain employs TRBV12-5 and TRBJ2-5; perhaps TRBD1 as D (5 bases). The CDR3 totals 12 residues. In germline, CDR1 is LGHNT, CDR2 FRNRAP. Trimming cost V 3 bases and J 5 bases, with 7 bases left between them. The CDR3 is CASGFNRETQYF. In DNA, the CDR3 is TGTGCTAGTGGTTTTAACAGGGAGACCCAGTACTTC.

J is TRBJ1-2 and V is TRBV2; D gene ambiguous. V was shortened by 0 bases and J by 1 base, with 6 bases between the two germline ends. The CDR3 loop spans 14 amino acids. CDR1 SNHLY and CDR2 FYNNEI come from the germline V gene. The CDR3 sequence: CASSEASYNYGYTF. DNA of the CDR3: TGTGCCAGCAGTGAAGCCTCTTATAACTATGGCTACACCTTC.

This clone was observed a few times. The chain carries TRBV6-5 and TRBJ2-7, with D uncertain. This CDR3 region has 12 residues. With 6 bases removed from V and 4 bases from J, the gap between germline ends came to 10 bases. Germline V gene lookup returns CDR1 MNHEY and CDR2 SVGAGI. CDR3 residues: CASSRTEYEQYF. CDR3 DNA: TGTGCCAGCAGCCGAACAGAGTACGAGCAGTACTTC.

The V call is TRBV19, the J call TRBJ1-1; D is undetermined. CDR1 and CDR2 (germline): LNHDA, SQIVND (reference sequence). The CDR3 spans 13 residues. V was trimmed by 3 bases and J by 1 base, leaving 6 bases between them. This chain's CDR3 is CASSMERNTEAFF. CDR3 DNA sequence: TGTGCCAGTAGTATGGAGCGGAACACTGAAGCTTTCTTT. Supplemented by reference TRBV19 and TRBJ1-1, the full variable domain reads DGGITQSPKYLFRKEGQNVTLSCEQNLNHDAMYWYRQDPGQGLRLIYYSQIVNDFQKGDIAEGYSVSREKKESFPLTVTSAQKNPTAFYLCASSMERNTEAFFGQGTRLTVV.

This sequence joins TRBV30 and TRBJ2-5; TRBD1 aligns across 8 bases. Per germline, CDR1 GTSNPN and CDR2 SVGIG (reference sequence). V gave up 4 bases and J gave up 5 bases; unmatched junction bases: 6. This CDR3 region has 13 residues. This CDR3 reads CAWNSGGPETQYF. The CDR3 nucleotides read TGTGCCTGGAATTCAGGGGGCCCGGAGACCCAGTACTTC.

This clone appeared a few times. The chain employs TRBV5-1 and TRBJ1-3; 12 bases line up with TRBD1. The CDR3 extends over 17 amino acids. Germline CDR1 is SGHRS and CDR2 is YFSETQ. V lost 4 bases to trimming and J lost 3 bases; unmatched junction nucleotides: 8. This chain's CDR3 is CASSPGTGGEHGNTIYF. The CDR3 DNA reads as TGCGCCAGCAGCCCCGGGACAGGGGGCGAGCATGGAAACACCATATATTTT.

V and J are TRBV29-1 and TRBJ2-7, with 9 bases lining up with TRBD2. Germline V CDR1 and CDR2: SQVTM, ANQGSEA. Trimming removed 0 bases from V and 0 bases from J; junction bases left unmatched: 3. The CDR3 is made up of 15 amino acids. The CDR3 bases are TGCAGCGTTGAAGAGGGACTAGCAAGCTCCTACGAGCAGTACTTC. The encoded protein is CSVEEGLASSYEQYF.

This clone was found a few times. The rearrangement joins TRBV29-1 to TRBJ2-1, with 9 positions matching TRBD2. The trim removed 3 bases at V and 0 bases at J, leaving 6 bases unmatched. The germline V gene encodes CDR1 SQVTM and CDR2 ANQGSEA. This CDR3 has 16 amino acids. The chain's CDR3 is CSVDLLAGVSYNEQFF. The CDR3, as DNA: TGCAGCGTTGACCTACTAGCGGGTGTCTCCTACAATGAGCAGTTCTTC.

This clone showed up just a few times. The V and J genes are TRBV5-6 and TRBJ2-1, with 11 bases lining up with TRBD2. Germline V gene sequence: CDR1 SGHDT, CDR2 YYEEEE. Trimming cost V 4 bases and J 0 bases; bases outside gene matches: 9. The CDR3 length is 18 residues. CDR3 amino acids: CASSRPGTSGFSYNEQFF. The DNA for the CDR3 is TGTGCCAGCAGCCGACCCGGGACTAGCGGATTCTCCTACAATGAGCAGTTCTTC. The variable domain in full, with the rest retrieved from reference TRBV5-6 and TRBJ2-1, is DAGVTQSPTHLIKTRGQQVTLRCSPKSGHDTVSWYQQALGQGPQFIFQYYEEEERQRGNFPDRFSGHQFPNYSSELNVNALLLGDSALYLCASSRPGTSGFSYNEQFFGPGTRLTVL.

This chain connects TRBV30 to TRBJ2-3, with 9 bases identical to TRBD1. From germline, CDR1 is GTSNPN and CDR2 SVGIG (reference sequence). Unmatched junction bases numbered 4, after V lost 2 bases and J lost 4 bases. The CDR3 runs to 14 residues. CDR3 bases: TGTGCCTGGAGTAGGGGACAGGGCGCAGATACGCAGTATTTT. Its protein product is CAWSRGQGADTQYF. Full variable domain (remainder filled in from reference TRBV30 and TRBJ2-3): SQTIHQWPATLVQPVGSPLSLECTVEGTSNPNLYWYRQAAGRGLQLLFYSVGIGQISSEVPQNLSASRPQDRQFILSSKKLLLSDSGFYLCAWSRGQGADTQYFGPGTRLTVL.

This clone has only a few counts. The chain links TRBV29-1 to TRBJ1-5, with 8 bases fitting TRBD1. Germline lookup yields CDR1 SQVTM and CDR2 ANQGSEA. The V gene end was trimmed by 7 bases and the J gene end by 3 bases; junction bases not matched to a gene: 5. The CDR3 contains 13 residues. CDR3 protein: CSGRTGSNQPQHF. DNA for the CDR3: TGCAGCGGTCGGACAGGGTCCAATCAGCCCCAGCATTTT.

The CDR3, as DNA: TGTGCCAGCAGTGACGTGGGGCTAGCGGGGAATGAGCAGTTCTTC. It encodes CASSDVGLAGNEQFF. The V and J genes are TRBV2 and TRBJ2-1, with TRBD2 matching over 9 bases. Trimming took 3 bases from V and 7 from J; bases not matched to a gene: 7. CDR1 and CDR2 from the germline V gene are SNHLY and FYNNEI. The CDR3 has 15 amino acids. Full variable domain (remainder filled in from reference TRBV2 and TRBJ2-1): EPEVTQTPSHQVTQMGQEVILRCVPISNHLYFYWYRQILGQKVEFLVSFYNNEISEKSEIFDDQFSVERPDGSNFTLKIRSTKLEDSAMYFCASSDVGLAGNEQFFGPGTRLTVL.

This clone was counted only a few times. The J gene is TRBJ2-3, the V gene TRBV30; 7 bases align to TRBD2. This CDR3 contains 13 residues. V trimming: 1 base; J trimming: 3 bases; junction bases outside the gene matches: 1. The germline gives CDR1 GTSNPN, CDR2 SVGIG (reference sequence). In DNA, the CDR3 is TGTGCCTGGAGTGAGCGGGGAACAGATACGCAGTATTTT. It translates to CAWSERGTDTQYF.

The chain carries TRBV29-1 and TRBJ1-1; TRBD1 matches at 8 bases. The CDR3 totals 16 residues. The J segment lost 4 bases and the V segment lost 4 bases, leaving 14 bases of the junction unmatched. Germline CDR1 SQVTM, CDR2 ANQGSEA. The DNA for the CDR3 is TGCAGCGTTGTGGGGGCGGCAGGGGGCTTCGGCACTGAAGCTTTCTTT. The encoded protein is CSVVGAAGGFGTEAFF.

The V and J genes are TRBV4-2 and TRBJ2-2; possibly TRBD1 for D (6 bases). Looked up from germline, CDR1 is LGHNA and CDR2 is YNFKEQ. Trimming took 1 base from V and 3 from J, leaving 12 bases between them. The CDR3 totals 16 residues. CDR3 coding DNA: TGTGCCAGCAGCCAAGGGGAAGGACAGCACACCGGGGAGCTGTTTTTT. Translating it yields CASSQGEGQHTGELFF.

This clone has more than one count but fewer than ten. The gene calls are TRBV11-2 and TRBJ2-5; TRBD2 is a possible D gene (5 bases). This CDR3 has 14 residues. Per germline, CDR1 SGHAT and CDR2 FQNNGV. V shed 5 bases and J shed 5 bases, with 15 bases lying between them. The CDR3 sequence: CASSPRTDFETQYF. CDR3 DNA: TGTGCCAGCAGCCCAAGGACTGATTTTGAGACCCAGTACTTC.

The chain carries TRBV5-1 and TRBJ2-2; D possibly corresponds to TRBD2 (6 bases). Germline V gives CDR1 SGHRS, CDR2 YFSETQ. This CDR3 has 17 amino acids. Deletions cut 0 bases from V and 5 bases from J, with 17 bases between. CDR3 sequence: CASSLARDSLYTGELFF. CDR3 coding DNA: TGCGCCAGCAGCTTGGCGAGGGACTCCCTATATACCGGGGAGCTGTTTTTT.

The V gene is TRBV6-5, the J gene TRBJ2-2; TRBD2 agrees at 7 bases. The CDR3 totals 15 residues. In germline, CDR1 is MNHEY, CDR2 SVGAGI. V lost 6 bases, J lost 3 bases, and 7 bases stayed unmatched. Here the CDR3 DNA reads TGTGCCAGCAGGCGCCGTCGGGGGGACACCGGGGAGCTGTTTTTT. It yields the protein CASRRRRGDTGELFF.

The chain joins TRBV6-5 to TRBJ1-2; D perhaps matches TRBD1 (5 bases). Germline CDR1 is MNHEY and CDR2 is SVGAGI. This CDR3 is built from 11 residues. Trimming pared 9 bases from V and 4 bases from J, leaving 9 bases between. The CDR3 here is CASRRAYGYTF. In nucleotides, the CDR3 is TGTGCCAGTCGCAGGGCCTATGGCTACACCTTC.